This T cell receptor beta chain was documented in a study of T cell responses to AZD1222 COVID-19 vaccine (dated by TCRdb to the early 2020s). Background for the entire study: TCR sequencing was performed for 233 trial participants, of whom some 200 were given two doses of AZD1222 and some 25 were given two doses of MenACWY control vaccine. Enrollment into the trials was organized by age into subgroups of 18-55, 56-69 and 70-plus years, and those subgroups contained roughly 150, 30 and 60 TCR-sequenced participants, respectively.

What the authors observed across the whole study: Conclusions about previously exposed vaccinees were limited because only a handful of AZD1222 recipients were SARS-CoV-2 seropositive at baseline. After two AZD1222 doses, both the breadth and the depth of spike-specific TCRs were significantly higher than at day 0 and than in MenACWY recipients. Epitopes outside the regions mutated in the B.1.351 and B.1.1.7 variants were reportedly recognized by nearly half of the unique spike-specific TCRs. Participants were mostly white British and included more females than males, and it was suggested by the authors that clonal diversity may have been underestimated. CD4 TCRs associated with the vaccine covered the entire spike protein, and the dominant responses were in regions 160-218 and 743-854. Because no day 14 peak-response samples were available, the repertoires could be characterized only after the peak T cell response. The 56-69-year group was small, and its depth increase did not reach significance, likely because of low power.

Of note for this clone: Its antigen remains unidentified. No much larger clone is present one base from it, and per-base qualities are unavailable.

The CDR3 runs 15 amino acids, cysteine and phenylalanine included. The retained sequence is limited to the CDR3, 45 bases, with the frame set at the first base. Germline trimming amounts to 4 bases on V and 4 bases on J, with 9 as the count of junction bases outside the gene matches. CDR1 and CDR2 (SGHDT, YYEEEE) derive from the germline V gene. The CDR3 regions of human TCRbeta chains were subjected to immunosequencing. The published analysis was carried out like this. Repertoire TCRs were checked for matches against a reference library of SARS-CoV-2-specific TCRs that had been generated using the MIRA antigen-specificity platform. Breadth meant the fraction of unique TCRs that were SARS-CoV-2-associated, whereas depth meant the fraction of total T cells that were SARS-CoV-2-associated. Using the MIRA data, each spike-specific TCR was mapped to the spike region that the TCR reacts to and placed in a CD4 or CD8 class. Log10-transformed breadth and depth values were compared by one-way ANOVA with Sidak's multiple comparisons tests. As stored in TCRdb, this immuneACCESS dataset retains in-frame rearrangements with V and J assigned. A fraction of the clones does not appear; measured against another copy, unresolved V genes explain less than half of the discrepancy, and the remainder lacks a known reason. From that table come the V and J calls and clone size; the DNA was used to work out D and trimming. Recorded for this sample are fewer than 150,000 clones; 88% of them occurred a single time. The ten biggest clones cover around 3% of the sample.

The sample's time point label, in plain terms: about 28 days (+/-7) after the second vaccine dose. AZD1222 recipients given second doses at about 4 weeks or at about 12 weeks were pooled, since spike-specific TCR depth and breadth were not found to differ between the two schedules. The vaccinee samples were drawn from two UK trials, COV001 and COV002, one of which was a single-blind randomized controlled phase 2/3 trial testing AZD1222 (ChAdOx1 nCoV-19) in healthy adults. For TCRbeta chain sequencing, PBMC samples were collected from trial participants at day 0 and at day 28 after the second dose.

The sequences come from peripheral blood, collected 28 days after the second AZD1222 dose. The sequence was obtained from an adult who received the AZD1222 COVID-19 vaccine. In this chain, TRBV5-6 is recombined with TRBJ2-7, with 9 bases aligning to TRBD1. In nucleotides, the sequence is TGTGCCAGCAGCGCAACCGGGACAGGGCAATACGAGCAGTACTTC. The encoded protein is CASSATGTGQYEQYF.